One sample yielded the 23 T cell receptor beta chains listed below, sequenced in a study of T cells in Graves' hyperthyroidism and ophthalmopathy. RNA transcripts yielded amplified TCR beta CDR3 regions. TCR CDR3 regions were first amplified by RT-PCR with HTBI primers. TCRdb used MiXCR to reprocess the multiplex PCR reads, holding one entry per CDR3 protein. The sample shows 650,000 to 700,000 distinct CDR3 sequences, approximately 15% of them seen only once. Sequencing was carried out using blood. These receptors were taken from a man aged 45 to 65 with Graves' hyperthyroidism.

This clonotype has more than one count but fewer than ten. The genes are TRBV19 and TRBJ2-2; D is unclear. This CDR3 has 15 residues. Germline V gene lookup returns CDR1 LNHDA and CDR2 SQIVND (reference sequence). V was pared by 4 bases and J by 0 bases, with 9 bases between. Here the CDR3 DNA reads TGTGCCAGTAGTACCAGGTTCGCGAACACCGGGGAGCTGTTTTTT. Amino acid sequence: CASSTRFANTGELFF.

This clonotype was found many times. This chain joins TRBV27 and TRBJ1-2; D perhaps matches TRBD1 (5 bases). This CDR3 region has 17 residues. The germline V and J ends were trimmed by 3 bases and 5 bases, with 22 bases remaining between them. In germline, CDR1 is MNHEY, CDR2 SMNVEV (reference sequence). Here the CDR3 DNA reads TGTGCCAGCAGTTTTGGGGCAGGGTTTTTGAGGCATTATGGCTACACCTTC. Protein sequence: CASSFGAGFLRHYGYTF.

CDR3 sequence reads: CASSPYGQETQYF. In DNA form, the CDR3 reads TGTGCCAGCTCACCGTACGGGCAAGAGACCCAGTACTTC. This chain connects TRBV18 to TRBJ2-5; D unresolved. The V end lost 3 bases, the J end lost 2 bases, and 7 bases lay between the germline ends. The CDR3 has 13 amino acids. Germline assignment: CDR1 KGHSH and CDR2 LQKENI.

This clonotype was seen at least ten times. This chain connects TRBV30 to TRBJ2-7, with 9 nucleotides matching TRBD2. Germline CDR1 GTSNPN, CDR2 SVGIG (reference sequence). The ends lost 4 bases at V and 5 bases at J; junction bases unmatched: 6. The CDR3 is 13 amino acids. This chain's CDR3 is CAWKASGKNEQYF. CDR3 nucleotides: TGTGCCTGGAAGGCTAGCGGGAAAAACGAGCAGTACTTC.

This clonotype was seen repeatedly, ten times or more. The gene calls are TRBV10-3 and TRBJ1-2; a possible D gene is TRBD1 (5 bases). Trimming took 10 bases from V and 10 from J, leaving 22 bases between them. The CDR3 totals 13 residues. CDR1 is ENHRY and CDR2 is SYGVKD in the germline V gene. The CDR3 loop reads CATSGGGRDDYTF. In DNA, the CDR3 is TGTGCCACCTCCGGTGGGGGGAGGGACGACTACACCTTC.

This clonotype was counted ten times or more. The chain is built from TRBV2 and TRBJ2-1; D gene unclear. Trimming took 6 bases from V and 4 from J, leaving 10 bases between them. The CDR3 extends over 13 amino acids. Germline values: CDR1 SNHLY, CDR2 FYNNEI. The DNA for the CDR3 is TGTGCCAGCAGCGAGAACCGGTACAATGAGCAGTTCTTC. Translated: CASSENRYNEQFF.

In this sample, this clonotype turned up many times. The chain combines TRBV7-9 with TRBJ2-7; D may be TRBD2 (5 bases). The ends were cut back, 2 bases at V and 2 bases at J, with 10 bases in the middle. The CDR3 length is 14 residues. The V gene's germline CDR1 is SEHNR and CDR2 FQNEAQ (reference sequence). The CDR3 coding sequence is TGTGCCAGCAGCTTATCAGCGGAGCCCTACGAGCAGTACTTC. This codes for CASSLSAEPYEQYF.

Concerning this clonotype: A much larger clone sits a single nucleotide away, making a read error possible. The chain employs TRBV24-1 and TRBJ2-5; perhaps TRBD2 as D (6 bases). From germline, CDR1 is KGHDR and CDR2 SFDVKD. The CDR3 covers 13 residues. CDR3 DNA sequence: TGTGCCACCAGCGGGAGCTCGGGGGAGACCCGGTACTTC. This encodes CATSGSSGETRYF.

This clonotype appeared many times. V gene TRBV10-3 combines with J gene TRBJ2-5, with 14 bases fitting TRBD2. The CDR3 covers 16 residues. The germline gives CDR1 ENHRY, CDR2 SYGVKD. J lost 1 base, V lost 5 bases, and 3 bases had no gene match. This CDR3 reads CAISTGLAGVQETQYF. CDR3 bases: TGTGCCATCAGTACGGGACTAGCGGGAGTCCAAGAGACCCAGTACTTC.

This clonotype showed up just a few times. One end of the junction varies from germline; a read error may be responsible. The chain recombines TRBV5-6 with TRBJ1-6; D gene uncertain. CDR3 length: 14 residues. CDR1 SGHDT and CDR2 YYEEEE come from the germline V gene. The CDR3 bases are TGTGCCGGCAGTCACCGACGGGATAATTCACCCCTCCACTTT. Its protein product is CAGSHRRDNSPLHF.

Many counts were recorded for this clonotype. The V call is TRBV18, the J call TRBJ2-1, with D possibly matching TRBD2 (5 bases). The CDR3 sequence is 14 residues long. Between the trimmed V and J ends, which lost 3 bases and 7 bases, there was a span of 13 bases. The V gene's germline CDR1 is KGHSH and CDR2 LQKENI. The CDR3 nucleotides read TGTGCCAGCTCACCCCGGGATGGGTATAATGAGCAGTTCTTC. Translated: CASSPRDGYNEQFF. The full variable domain, its missing parts supplied by reference TRBV18 and TRBJ2-1, is NAGVMQNPRHLVRRRGQEARLRCSPMKGHSHVYWYRQLPEEGLKFMVYLQKENIIDESGMPKERFSAEFPKEGPSILRIQQVVRGDSAAYFCASSPRDGYNEQFFGPGTRLTVL.

This rearrangement joins TRBV11-3 to TRBJ2-1; 11 bases are shared with TRBD2. Germline assignment: CDR1 SGHNT and CDR2 YENEEA. CDR3 size: 15 residues. The J segment lost 13 bases and the V segment lost 5 bases, leaving 13 bases of the junction unmatched. Here the CDR3 DNA reads TGTGCCAGCAGCGCGGGGACTAGCGGTACAATGAGTCAGTTCTTC. Its translation: CASSAGTSGTMSQFF.

This clonotype was seen a handful of times. The chain joins TRBV6-2 or TRBV6-3 to TRBJ2-3; D is uncertain. The germline V gene encodes CDR1 MNHEY and CDR2 SVGEGT. V gave up 4 bases and J gave up 3 bases, with 8 bases separating them. The CDR3 runs to 13 residues. The chain's CDR3 is CASSFQRTDTQYF. DNA of the CDR3: TGTGCCAGCAGTTTTCAGCGAACAGATACGCAGTATTTT.

V and J are TRBV28 and TRBJ1-2; 8 nucleotides align to TRBD1. Germline CDR1 reads MDHEN; CDR2 reads SYDVKM. The CDR3 loop spans 13 amino acids. V dropped 3 bases and J dropped 7; count of bases not matched to a gene: 4. CDR3 loop: CASSFQGACGYTF. In DNA form, the CDR3 reads TGTGCCAGCAGTTTCCAGGGGGCGTGTGGCTACACCTTC.

This clonotype occurred once. The CDR3 region is CASSELRSTGELFF. The CDR3 coding sequence is TGTGCCAGCAGTGAATTGAGGAGCACCGGGGAGCTGTTTTTT. The chain couples TRBV2 to TRBJ2-2; no definite D call. Germline CDR1 reads SNHLY; CDR2 reads FYNNEI. The length of the CDR3 is 14 residues. The germline V and J ends were trimmed by 2 bases and 4 bases, with 8 bases remaining between them.

This clonotype was counted ten times or more. The chain links TRBV24-1 to TRBJ1-1; D gene uncertain. V gave up 5 bases and J gave up 5 bases, with 11 bases separating them. Germline V CDR1 and CDR2: KGHDR, SFDVKD. The CDR3 length is 13 residues. CDR3 bases: TGTGCCACCAGTGGGGCTCCGGGGACTGAAGCTTTCTTT. Translation: CATSGAPGTEAFF.

This clonotype was seen a few times. The V and J genes are TRBV11-3 and TRBJ1-6; the match to TRBD1 covers 8 bases. V dropped 0 bases and J dropped 4; count of bases not matched to a gene: 17. Germline V lookup: CDR1 SGHNT, CDR2 YENEEA. The CDR3 is made up of 21 amino acids. For the CDR3, the DNA is TGTGCCAGCAGCTTAGAACCGGAGTGGGACAGGCGTCTATATTATAATTCACCCCTCCACTTT. Amino acids: CASSLEPEWDRRLYYNSPLHF.

This clonotype was found a few times. The chain links TRBV6-1 to TRBJ2-7; 12 bases align to TRBD1. Germline CDR1 reads MNHNS; CDR2 reads SASEGT. The CDR3 loop spans 15 amino acids. Losses at the gene ends were 6 bases for V and 2 bases for J; bases not matched to a gene: 5. For the CDR3, the DNA is TGTGCCAGCAGGGCCGGGACAGGGGGCACCTACGAGCAGTACTTC. Protein product: CASRAGTGGTYEQYF.

This clonotype showed up many times. The chain employs TRBV11-2 and TRBJ2-2; 9 bases match TRBD1. The trim removed 4 bases at V and 5 bases at J, leaving 8 bases unmatched. The CDR3 has 16 amino acids. Per the germline V gene, CDR1 is SGHAT and CDR2 is FQNNGV. The CDR3 DNA sequence: TGTGCCAGCAGCTCCCATACAGGGGGCGGAACCGGGGAGCTGTTTTTT. It yields the protein CASSSHTGGGTGELFF. The variable domain in full, completed from reference TRBV11-2 and TRBJ2-2, reads EAGVAQSPRYKIIEKRQSVAFWCNPISGHATLYWYQQILGQGPKLLIQFQNNGVVDDSQLPKDRFSAERLKGVDSTLKIQPAKLEDSAVYLCASSSHTGGGTGELFFGEGSRLTVL.

This clonotype was counted at least ten times. The chain recombines TRBV20-1 with TRBJ2-7; D gene ambiguous. Germline V lookup: CDR1 DFQATT, CDR2 SNEGSKA (reference sequence). CDR3 length: 13 amino acids. V was clipped by 1 base and J by 0 bases, with 7 bases between them. CDR3: CSARVRSSYEQYF. Written as DNA, the CDR3 is TGCAGTGCTAGAGTCAGGAGCTCCTACGAGCAGTACTTC.

Concerning this clonotype itself: Here the CDR3 omits its conserved ending phenylalanine or tryptophan, so a read error is the likely source. The chain employs TRBV30 and TRBJ1-4, with a tentative D call TRBD1 (5 bases). Germline V gene data show CDR1 as GTSNPN and CDR2 as SVGIG (reference sequence). V was cut by 2 bases and J by 0 bases, with 7 bases left in between. The CDR3 has 14 amino acids. The CDR3 spells CAWSRTTTNEKLFS. CDR3 in DNA: TGTGCCTGGAGTCGGACAACAACTAATGAAAAACTGTTTTCT.

The V and J genes are TRBV12-3 or TRBV12-4 and TRBJ2-2, with D hard to call. V was shortened by 3 bases and J by 0 bases, with 8 bases between the two germline ends. The CDR3 has 15 amino acids. The CDR3 DNA is TGTGCCAGCAGTTTCGGAGTGGCGAACACCGGGGAGCTGTTTTTT. Protein sequence: CASSFGVANTGELFF.

This clonotype was detected once. The chain carries TRBV20-1 and TRBJ2-1; 12 bases are shared with TRBD2. The J segment lost 0 bases and the V segment lost 3 bases, leaving 6 bases of the junction unmatched. This CDR3 spans 17 amino acids. From germline, CDR1 is DFQATT and CDR2 SNEGSKA (reference sequence). CDR3 in amino acids: CSARDTSGGSSYNEQFF. The CDR3 DNA sequence: TGCAGTGCTAGGGATACTAGCGGGGGGAGCTCCTACAATGAGCAGTTCTTC.